The subject of this entry is one T cell receptor beta chain. What it recognizes is unknown. This record belongs to a study of T cells expressing NK-cell markers. For the study at large: It was sorted CD3+CD56-NKG2C+, CD3+CD56+NKG2C- and CD3+CD56+NKG2C+ T cells that provided the TCR beta repertoires.

CDR1 and CDR2 (germline): SQVTM, ANQGSEA. The CDR3 runs 13 residues. TCRdb re-called the 5' RACE reads and shows each CDR3 protein once, DNA omitted. Here the sample table reports some 600,000 distinct CDR3 sequences. Study observations and caveats: There remained a lack of clarity about HCMV specificity of expanded NKG2C+ T cell clones. Similarly, these clonotypes led the CD3+CD56-NKG2C+ fraction as well in four donors. Dominant NKG2C+ clonotypes in roughly 6 donors made up roughly 1.0-7.0% of CD8+ T cells.

This clonotype originated in a man aged 18 to 29 in good health. What was sequenced was blood T cells: a sorted CD56 or NKG2C T cell subset, CD4+ or CD8+ T cells, or bulk PBMC T cells (not recorded which). The chain uses TRBV29-1 and TRBJ1-3. CDR3 loop: CSVGQGSGNTIYF.